This T cell receptor (beta chain) is from a study of response to subunit inactivated influenza vaccine. Overall study findings and caveats: Each seasonal influenza vaccination, the authors suggested, recruits few new T cells.

Germline lookup yields CDR1 LGHDT and CDR2 YNNKEL (reference sequence). CDR3 size: 16 residues. Trimming removed 1 base at V and 4 bases at J, with 15 bases between. Comments on this clonotype: Antigen specificity is unknown.

TCRdb fed the RT-PCR reads into MiXCR, producing one record per CDR3 protein. The sample shows about 700,000 distinct CDR3 sequences, approximately 15% of them seen only once. The TCR originated in a man over 45 who received an inactivated influenza vaccine. The sample consisted of PBMCs from blood, taken 14 to 15 days before vaccination. V and J are TRBV3-1 and TRBJ2-3; possibly TRBD1 for D (5 bases). CDR3 loop: CASSQGGSLGPDTQYF. Written as DNA, the CDR3 is TGTGCCAGCAGCCAAGGCGGATCCCTGGGGCCAGATACGCAGTATTTT.